Each of the 18 T cell receptor beta chains below was sequenced from the same sample in a study of T cell changes during pregnancy in multiple sclerosis. Sequencing used immunoSEQ multiplex PCR; TCRdb keeps in-frame clones, though not all of them. The data contain around 68,000 clones, roughly nine tenths of them singletons. Material: peripheral blood, obtained after pregnancy. These receptors were obtained from a female donor in good health, enrolled as a control in a pregnancy study.

The genes are TRBV7-9 and TRBJ1-6; D remains unclear. Trimming cost V 5 bases and J 8 bases, with 13 bases left between them. The CDR3 sequence is 14 residues long. Germline assignment: CDR1 SEHNR and CDR2 FQNEAQ (reference sequence). The CDR3 DNA is TGTGCCAGCAGCCGACACCTTGATGATTCACCCCTCCACTTT. This encodes CASSRHLDDSPLHF.

The chain is built from TRBV19 and TRBJ1-1; D may be TRBD1 (6 bases). V shed 5 bases and J shed 8 bases, with 15 bases lying between them. Germline values: CDR1 LNHDA, CDR2 SQIVND (reference sequence). The CDR3 runs to 13 residues. The CDR3 DNA is TGTGCCAGTAGTCCTCCAGGGGCGCAAGAAGCTTTCTTT. It codes for CASSPPGAQEAFF.

The V and J genes are TRBV27 and TRBJ2-1; 7 bases agree with TRBD1. In germline, CDR1 is MNHEY, CDR2 SMNVEV (reference sequence). The CDR3 consists of 12 residues. V shed 5 bases and J 7 bases; nucleotides not matched to a gene: 2. The CDR3 protein is CASSPQGNEQFF. The CDR3 DNA follows: TGTGCCAGCAGTCCACAGGGGAATGAGCAGTTCTTC.

This chain's CDR3 is CASRLRGFLDTQYF. As DNA, the CDR3 is TGTGCCAGCAGGTTAAGAGGGTTTCTAGATACGCAGTATTTT. The chain combines TRBV27 with TRBJ2-3, with D possibly being TRBD2 (5 bases). CDR3 size: 14 residues. Germline lookup yields CDR1 MNHEY and CDR2 SMNVEV (reference sequence). The V and J ends lost 6 bases and 5 bases respectively, with 15 bases between them.

The gene calls are TRBV7-6 and TRBJ1-4; D is unclear. Germline CDR1 and CDR2: SGHVS and FNYEAQ. V was trimmed by 2 bases and J by 5 bases, leaving 12 bases between them. CDR3 size: 15 residues. In DNA, the CDR3 is TGTGCCAGCAGCTTAAGTTCGGGTTCCAATGAAAAACTGTTTTTT. This sequence encodes CASSLSSGSNEKLFF.

The chain uses TRBV19 and TRBJ1-1; D not resolved. V lost 10 bases to trimming and J lost 3 bases, with 15 bases between them. This CDR3 has 13 residues. Germline lookup yields CDR1 LNHDA and CDR2 SQIVND (reference sequence). The CDR3 here is CATQNTVDTEAFF. CDR3 DNA: TGTGCCACCCAGAACACCGTGGACACTGAAGCTTTCTTT.

This clone has just one count. The chain carries TRBV6-5 and TRBJ2-3; 10 positions match TRBD1. CDR3 length equals 15 residues. V lost 7 bases, J lost 3 bases, and 7 bases stayed unmatched. Per germline, CDR1 MNHEY and CDR2 SVGAGI. The CDR3 DNA reads TGTGCCAGCAAAGACAGGGGGCCTGGTACAGATACGCAGTATTTT. Encoded protein: CASKDRGPGTDTQYF.

The chain joins TRBV7-2 to TRBJ2-7; D perhaps matches TRBD2 (6 bases). Germline CDR1 reads SGHTA; CDR2 reads FQGNSA. Deletions cut 2 bases from V and 1 base from J, with 12 bases between. CDR3 length: 15 amino acids. The CDR3 DNA sequence: TGTGCCAGCAGCTTACCCGTGGGAGGTTCCTACGAGCAGTACTTC. It codes for CASSLPVGGSYEQYF. The full variable domain, with the rest looked up from reference TRBV7-2 and TRBJ2-7, is GAGVSQSPSNKVTEKGKDVELRCDPISGHTALYWYRQSLGQGLEFLIYFQGNSAPDKSGLPSDRFSAERTGGSVSTLTIQRTQQEDSAVYLCASSLPVGGSYEQYFGPGTRLTVT.

The J gene is TRBJ1-2, the V gene TRBV5-1; 8 nucleotides match TRBD1. This CDR3 region has 16 residues. The V and J ends lost 0 bases and 0 bases, in that order; junction bases with no gene match: 4. The V gene's germline CDR1 is SGHRS and CDR2 YFSETQ. CDR3 loop: CASSLGQGASNYGYTF. The CDR3, as DNA: TGCGCCAGCAGCTTGGGCCAGGGGGCGTCTAACTATGGCTACACCTTC.

J is TRBJ1-5 and V is TRBV7-9, with D unresolved. Trimming left V 5 bases short and J 3 bases short, with 8 bases between. The V gene's germline CDR1 is SEHNR and CDR2 FQNEAQ (reference sequence). The CDR3 loop spans 13 amino acids. CDR3 residues: CASSPGSNQPQHF. In nucleotides, the CDR3 is TGTGCCAGCAGCCCAGGTTCCAATCAGCCCCAGCATTTT.

The V call is TRBV6-5, the J call TRBJ2-1; 11 bases align to TRBD1. The length of the CDR3 is 14 residues. V shed 7 bases, J shed 6 bases, and the junction held 5 bases outside the gene matches. Germline lookup yields CDR1 MNHEY and CDR2 SVGAGI. In DNA form, the CDR3 reads TGTGCCAGCATTGGGACAGGGGGAGTCAATGAGCAGTTCTTC. Its protein is CASIGTGGVNEQFF.

This clone appeared a single time. This sequence joins TRBV19 and TRBJ2-1; the match to TRBD1 covers 8 bases. The CDR3 runs to 17 residues. Germline values: CDR1 LNHDA, CDR2 SQIVND (reference sequence). V shed 5 bases and J 8 bases; nucleotides not matched to a gene: 17. CDR3 coding DNA: TGTGCCAGTAGTCCTAGGACGGACAGGGTTACGTATGATGAGCAGTTCTTC. Amino acid sequence: CASSPRTDRVTYDEQFF.

The J gene is TRBJ1-2, the V gene TRBV11-2; TRBD1 is a possible D gene (5 bases). This CDR3 has 17 amino acids. Trimming took off 2 bases at V and 4 bases at J, with 20 bases between the two ends. CDR1 and CDR2 from the germline V gene are SGHAT and FQNNGV. CDR3 amino acids: CASSLHRPGRGLYGYTF. CDR3 nucleotide sequence: TGTGCCAGCAGCTTACATCGCCCGGGACGGGGACTCTATGGCTACACCTTC.

CDR3 region: CASSRLELLGEQYF. CDR3 nucleotide sequence: TGTGCCAGTAGTAGGCTCGAACTCCTAGGCGAGCAGTACTTC. This chain joins TRBV19 and TRBJ2-7; no reliable D call. Germline values: CDR1 LNHDA, CDR2 SQIVND (reference sequence). The CDR3 totals 14 residues. The V and J ends lost 4 bases and 6 bases respectively, with 16 bases between them.

By proportion, this clone is large (0.1 to 1%). The gene calls are TRBV15 and TRBJ1-1; D may be TRBD1 (6 bases). Per germline, CDR1 LNHNV and CDR2 YYDKDF (reference sequence). Trimming pared 3 bases from V and 5 bases from J, leaving 19 bases between. There are 16 residues in the CDR3. CDR3 amino acids: CATSSAGRGERTEAFF. The CDR3 DNA reads as TGTGCCACCAGCAGCGCAGGCAGGGGAGAAAGAACTGAAGCTTTCTTT.

The chain employs TRBV5-1 and TRBJ1-4; 7 bases match TRBD1. The CDR3 sequence is 18 residues long. Trimming cost V 5 bases and J 2 bases; bases outside gene matches: 15. CDR1 SGHRS and CDR2 YFSETQ come from the germline V gene. CDR3 sequence reads: CASSIWLPGQATNEKLFF. DNA for the CDR3: TGCGCCAGCAGTATCTGGTTGCCTGGACAGGCCACTAATGAAAAACTGTTTTTT.

The rearrangement uses TRBV10-3 and TRBJ1-5; no clear D. Germline CDR1 ENHRY, CDR2 SYGVKD. CDR3 length: 17 amino acids. Deletions cut 3 bases from V and 0 bases from J, with 15 bases between. The DNA for the CDR3 is TGTGCCATCAGTGACCCGACTGAAACACATAGCAATCAGCCCCAGCATTTT. Encoded protein: CAISDPTETHSNQPQHF.

The chain combines TRBV9 with TRBJ2-5; tentatively, D is TRBD1 (5 bases). The CDR3 is 14 amino acids. V lost 4 bases and J lost 5, with 15 bases in between. CDR1 is SGDLS and CDR2 is YYNGEE in the germline V gene. CDR3 sequence (DNA): TGTGCCAGCAGCCTCGGCGCAGGGCAGGAGACCCAGTACTTC. Residues: CASSLGAGQETQYF. The whole variable domain, remainder taken from reference TRBV9 and TRBJ2-5, is DSGVTQTPKHLITATGQRVTLRCSPRSGDLSVYWYQQSLDQGLQFLIQYYNGEERAKGNILERFSAQQFPDLHSELNLSSLELGDSALYFCASSLGAGQETQYFGPGTRLLVL.